Each of the 29 T cell receptor beta chains below was sequenced from the same sample in a study of blood T cell repertoires in COVID-19. Sequencing used immunoSEQ multiplex PCR; TCRdb keeps in-frame clones, though not all of them. Among over 25,000 clones, 70% to 90% were seen once, and the ten largest hold about 16%. The sequenced sample was peripheral blood. The source of these receptors is a man between 65 and 85 years old with acute or convalescent COVID-19.

This clone turned up a few times. The gene calls are TRBV5-4 and TRBJ2-7; D may be TRBD1 (6 bases). The length of the CDR3 is 16 residues. Trimming cost V 4 bases and J 6 bases, with 23 bases left between them. CDR1 and CDR2 (germline): SGHNT, YYREEE (reference sequence). The chain's CDR3 is CASSSTQGQAFREQYF. DNA of the CDR3: TGTGCCAGCAGCAGTACACAGGGCCAAGCTTTTCGCGAGCAGTACTTC.

The chain couples TRBV5-1 to TRBJ2-2, with 7 bases lining up with TRBD1. The V and J ends lost 1 base and 0 bases, in that order; junction bases with no gene match: 9. CDR3 size: 18 residues. From germline, CDR1 is SGHRS and CDR2 YFSETQ. The chain's CDR3 is CASSLTPTGAPNTGELFF. The CDR3 DNA reads as TGCGCCAGCAGCTTGACCCCCACAGGGGCCCCGAACACCGGGGAGCTGTTTTTT.

This clone was detected only once. This chain connects TRBV2 to TRBJ1-2, with TRBD1 identical over 11 bases. Trimming cost V 6 bases and J 6 bases; bases outside gene matches: 9. The CDR3 has 15 residues. The germline V gene encodes CDR1 SNHLY and CDR2 FYNNEI. The CDR3 is CASSPRTGGANGYTF. The DNA of the CDR3 is TGTGCCAGCAGCCCCAGGACAGGGGGCGCCAATGGCTACACCTTC. The variable domain in full, with the rest retrieved from reference TRBV2 and TRBJ1-2, is EPEVTQTPSHQVTQMGQEVILRCVPISNHLYFYWYRQILGQKVEFLVSFYNNEISEKSEIFDDQFSVERPDGSNFTLKIRSTKLEDSAMYFCASSPRTGGANGYTFGSGTRLTVV.

The chain carries TRBV7-3 and TRBJ1-3; 8 nucleotides line up with TRBD1. Unmatched junction bases numbered 3, after V lost 4 bases and J lost 10 bases. Germline assignment: CDR1 SGHTA and CDR2 FQGTGA. CDR3 size: 12 residues. For the CDR3, the DNA is TGTGCCAGCAGCTCGGACAGGGAAACCATATATTTT. Amino acid sequence: CASSSDRETIYF.

This clone was seen only a few times. The chain has TRBV14 and TRBJ1-2; 7 bases fit TRBD1. Germline trimming cut 3 bases from V and 3 bases from J; bases unmatched to any gene: 4. CDR1 is SGHDN, CDR2 FVKESK, per germline. CDR3 length: 14 amino acids. The CDR3 is CASSHRTGDYGYTF. The CDR3 DNA sequence: TGTGCCAGCAGCCACCGAACAGGGGACTATGGCTACACCTTC.

V gene TRBV9 combines with J gene TRBJ2-1; 9 bases are shared with TRBD2. The V gene end was trimmed by 7 bases and the J gene end by 6 bases; junction bases not matched to a gene: 14. This CDR3 contains 16 residues. CDR1 SGDLS and CDR2 YYNGEE come from the germline V gene. As DNA, the CDR3 is TGTGCCAGCCCCGGGGCTAGCGGGATCAGGGGCAATGAGCAGTTCTTC. Protein product: CASPGASGIRGNEQFF.

This sequence joins TRBV7-2 and TRBJ2-5; 8 bases align to TRBD2. Trimming at V came to 5 bases and at J to 9 bases, leaving 11 bases not matched to a gene. The V gene's germline CDR1 is SGHTA and CDR2 FQGNSA. This CDR3 contains 14 residues. The CDR3 DNA is TGTGCCAGCAGCCCCAGCACGGGAGGGTCGGCCCAGTACTTC. Translating it yields CASSPSTGGSAQYF.

The table lists this clone with a count of one. V usage is TRBV6-5 and J usage is TRBJ1-2, with TRBD1 identical over 7 bases. The CDR3 runs 15 residues. V lost 5 bases and J lost 0; bases outside the gene matches: 6. Germline CDR1 is MNHEY and CDR2 is SVGAGI. The CDR3: CASSPNRGANYGYTF. The CDR3 nucleotides are TGTGCCAGCAGTCCTAACAGGGGAGCTAACTATGGCTACACCTTC.

This clone has a handful of counts. The chain carries TRBV19 and TRBJ2-1, with D hard to call. The CDR3 contains 13 residues. V was clipped by 3 bases and J by 7 bases, with 10 bases between them. Per germline, CDR1 LNHDA and CDR2 SQIVND (reference sequence). Written as DNA, the CDR3 is TGTGCCAGTAGTATTAGTAGTTGGAATGAGCAGTTCTTC. It specifies CASSISSWNEQFF.

The V gene is TRBV6-2 or TRBV6-3, the J gene TRBJ2-5; D perhaps matches TRBD1 (5 bases). Germline loops: CDR1 MNHEY, CDR2 SVGEGT. The CDR3 has 14 amino acids. Trimming removed 4 bases at V and 5 bases at J, with 14 bases between. This chain's CDR3 is CASSWGGAGETQYF. In DNA form, the CDR3 reads TGTGCCAGCAGTTGGGGTGGGGCCGGGGAGACCCAGTACTTC.

V usage is TRBV11-3 and J usage is TRBJ2-1; tentatively, D is TRBD2 (6 bases). V was clipped by 6 bases and J by 6 bases, with 12 bases between them. This CDR3 region has 13 residues. The germline CDR1 and CDR2 sequences are SGHNT and YENEEA. CDR3 region: CASSSSVPNEQFF. The CDR3 DNA sequence: TGTGCCAGCAGTTCTAGCGTCCCCAATGAGCAGTTCTTC.

The chain recombines TRBV7-9 with TRBJ2-1, with 15 bases lining up with TRBD2. V lost 5 bases, J lost 4 bases, and 3 bases stayed unmatched. The CDR3 has 16 amino acids. From germline, CDR1 is SEHNR and CDR2 FQNEAQ (reference sequence). For the CDR3, the DNA is TGTGCCAGCAGCAAGGGGACTAGCGGGAGGTACAATGAGCAGTTCTTC. Protein: CASSKGTSGRYNEQFF.

The chain couples TRBV9 to TRBJ2-2; the match to TRBD2 covers 7 bases. There are 15 residues in the CDR3. CDR1 is SGDLS and CDR2 is YYNGEE in the germline V gene. Trimming at V came to 4 bases and at J to 1 base, leaving 4 bases not matched to a gene. CDR3 amino acids: CASSPGGGNTGELFF. The CDR3 nucleotides read TGTGCCAGCAGCCCTGGGGGGGGGAACACCGGGGAGCTGTTTTTT.

This clone was recorded once. V is TRBV7-9 and J is TRBJ1-4; no definite D call. Germline CDR1 is SEHNR and CDR2 is FQNEAQ (reference sequence). Trimming cost V 6 bases and J 6 bases, with 26 bases left between them. The CDR3 has 18 amino acids. This chain's CDR3 is CASSPATGIASGYEKLFF. Written as DNA, the CDR3 is TGTGCCAGCAGTCCCGCTACGGGGATTGCTTCGGGTTATGAAAAACTGTTTTTT. Full variable domain (missing parts from reference TRBV7-9 and TRBJ1-4): DTGVSQNPRHKITKRGQNVTFRCDPISEHNRLYWYRQTLGQGPEFLTYFQNEAQLEKSRLLSDRFSAERPKGSFSTLEIQRTEQGDSAMYLCASSPATGIASGYEKLFFGSGTQLSVL.

The V call is TRBV14, the J call TRBJ1-3; TRBD1 agrees at 8 bases. V was pared by 5 bases and J by 4 bases, with 13 bases of the junction left unmatched. The CDR3 is 17 amino acids. In germline, CDR1 is SGHDN, CDR2 FVKESK. CDR3 nucleotide sequence: TGTGCCAGCAGCAAGATCCCGGACAGGGTATCAGGAAACACCATATATTTT. Its translation: CASSKIPDRVSGNTIYF.

This clone appeared once. The chain is built from TRBV3-1 (or the pseudogene TRBV3-2) and TRBJ2-7; 9 bases fit TRBD2. The CDR3 has 14 residues. Losses at the gene ends were 5 bases for V and 7 bases for J; bases not matched to a gene: 9. Germline V gene lookup returns CDR1 LGHDT and CDR2 YNNKEL (reference sequence). CDR3: CASSNTGLAGEQYF. DNA of the CDR3: TGTGCCAGCAGCAATACGGGACTAGCTGGAGAGCAGTACTTC.

The chain has TRBV6-2 or TRBV6-3 and TRBJ2-5; D is perhaps TRBD2 (5 bases). Germline-derived CDR1 and CDR2 are MNHEY and SVGEGT. There are 12 residues in the CDR3. Between the trimmed V and J ends, which lost 5 bases and 3 bases, there was a span of 7 bases. The CDR3 loop is CASSRREETQYF. The CDR3 bases are TGTGCCAGCAGTCGGCGGGAAGAGACCCAGTACTTC.

This clone showed up just once. This chain uses TRBV15 with TRBJ2-1; 9 bases align to TRBD2. Germline loops: CDR1 LNHNV, CDR2 YYDKDF (reference sequence). This CDR3 is built from 15 residues. The junction had 3 bases not matched to a gene; V was cut back by 1 base and J by 5 bases. The CDR3 region is CATSRASGADNEQFF. DNA for the CDR3: TGTGCCACCAGCAGAGCTAGCGGGGCTGACAATGAGCAGTTCTTC.

This rearrangement joins TRBV6-2 or TRBV6-3 to TRBJ2-5; D is ambiguous. The CDR3 runs 16 residues. The germline gives CDR1 MNHEY, CDR2 SVGEGT. The V and J ends lost 3 bases and 5 bases respectively, with 19 bases between them. For the CDR3, the DNA is TGTGCCAGCAGTTATCAGGTGAACAGATTTTGGGAGACCCAGTACTTC. Residues: CASSYQVNRFWETQYF.

The chain has TRBV5-1 and TRBJ1-2; D uncertain. The length of the CDR3 is 14 residues. Per germline, CDR1 SGHRS and CDR2 YFSETQ. Trimming left V 0 bases short and J 0 bases short, with 6 bases between. DNA for the CDR3: TGCGCCAGCAGCTTGGCTCCCTCTAACTATGGCTACACCTTC. This gives the protein CASSLAPSNYGYTF.

The chain carries TRBV5-1 and TRBJ2-5, with 9 bases lining up with TRBD1. The CDR3 loop spans 15 amino acids. CDR1 is SGHRS and CDR2 is YFSETQ in the germline V gene. The V segment lost 4 bases and the J segment 2 bases; nucleotides outside the gene matches: 6. CDR3 coding DNA: TGCGCCAGCAGCCCACAGGGGGCTGGTCAAGAGACCCAGTACTTC. It codes for CASSPQGAGQETQYF. The variable domain in full, with the rest retrieved from reference TRBV5-1 and TRBJ2-5, is KAGVTQTPRYLIKTRGQQVTLSCSPISGHRSVSWYQQTPGQGLQFLFEYFSETQRNKGNFPGRFSGRQFSNSRSEMNVSTLELGDSALYLCASSPQGAGQETQYFGPGTRLLVL.

The chain uses TRBV7-9 and TRBJ2-5, with 10 nucleotides matching TRBD2. The germline V gene has CDR1 SEHNR and CDR2 FQNEAQ (reference sequence). V shed 7 bases and J 4 bases; nucleotides not matched to a gene: 9. The CDR3 extends over 15 amino acids. CDR3 sequence reads: CASTASGRRRETQYF. CDR3 DNA: TGTGCCAGCACCGCTAGCGGGAGAAGGCGAGAGACCCAGTACTTC. Variable domain in full (rest from reference TRBV7-9 and TRBJ2-5): DTGVSQNPRHKITKRGQNVTFRCDPISEHNRLYWYRQTLGQGPEFLTYFQNEAQLEKSRLLSDRFSAERPKGSFSTLEIQRTEQGDSAMYLCASTASGRRRETQYFGPGTRLLVL.

V gene TRBV18 combines with J gene TRBJ1-1; no clear D gene. Germline V lookup: CDR1 KGHSH, CDR2 LQKENI. CDR3 length equals 14 residues. The V end lost 2 bases, the J end lost 4 bases, and 11 bases lay between the germline ends. The DNA for the CDR3 is TGTGCCAGCTCACCAAACAGACAAGGCACTGAAGCTTTCTTT. As protein: CASSPNRQGTEAFF.

This sequence joins TRBV3-1 (or the pseudogene TRBV3-2) and TRBJ2-2, with D possibly TRBD1 on 5 matching bases. The CDR3 consists of 14 residues. With 1 base removed from V and 7 bases from J, the gap between germline ends came to 10 bases. The germline gives CDR1 LGHDT, CDR2 YNNKEL (reference sequence). CDR3 amino acids: CASSQGTPGGELFF. The CDR3 coding sequence is TGTGCCAGCAGCCAAGGGACACCGGGCGGGGAGCTGTTTTTT.

The chain recombines TRBV15 with TRBJ1-1; no clear D gene. This CDR3 is 13 amino acids long. V was clipped by 5 bases and J by 3 bases, with 10 bases between them. Germline CDR1 reads LNHNV; CDR2 reads YYDKDF (reference sequence). The chain's CDR3 is CATSYQADTEAFF. The CDR3 nucleotides read TGTGCCACCAGCTACCAGGCCGACACTGAAGCTTTCTTT.

V usage is TRBV7-9 and J usage is TRBJ2-7, with 9 bases matching TRBD1. V was clipped by 6 bases and J by 3 bases; unmatched bases: 9. CDR1 SEHNR and CDR2 FQNEAQ come from the germline V gene (reference sequence). The CDR3 loop spans 15 amino acids. The CDR3 DNA follows: TGTGCCAGCAGGAGGGACAGGGACCTCGACTACGAGCAGTACTTC. It codes for CASRRDRDLDYEQYF.

The chain employs TRBV20-1 and TRBJ1-5; D ambiguous. The CDR3 spans 12 residues. Trimming took off 3 bases at V and 6 bases at J, with 9 bases between the two ends. Germline V lookup: CDR1 DFQATT, CDR2 SNEGSKA (reference sequence). The CDR3 spells CSASRVGQPQHF. CDR3 DNA sequence: TGCAGTGCTAGTCGGGTAGGTCAGCCCCAGCATTTT.

The rearrangement links TRBV19 to TRBJ1-2, with TRBD1 identical over 9 bases. This CDR3 has 14 residues. The germline gives CDR1 LNHDA, CDR2 SQIVND (reference sequence). V lost 5 bases, J lost 6 bases, and 7 bases stayed unmatched. The CDR3: CASSGGQGEDGYTF. In DNA, the CDR3 is TGTGCCAGTAGTGGGGGACAGGGTGAGGATGGCTACACCTTC.

The chain recombines TRBV2 with TRBJ2-2; D is undetermined. Germline V gene data show CDR1 as SNHLY and CDR2 as FYNNEI. The CDR3 consists of 15 residues. Between the trimmed V and J ends, which lost 5 bases and 0 bases, there was a span of 10 bases. As DNA, the CDR3 is TGTGCCAGCAGTATTGCGGAGCCGAACACCGGGGAGCTGTTTTTT. Its translation: CASSIAEPNTGELFF.